The 13 T cell receptor beta chains below were found in one sample sequenced in a study of shared clonotypes between healthy human individuals. Measured with immunoSEQ multiplex PCR; TCRdb has only the in-frame clones, and not every one. This sample has 850,000 to 1,100,000 clones, with roughly 77% found just once. The sample was memory CD4+ T cells from PBMCs. Indicated subset: CD45RA-negative fraction. The receptor set was obtained from a man between 18 and 35 years old in good health. Some clones in this sample may be carry-over from other donors' samples.

The V call is TRBV19, the J call TRBJ2-1; 10 bases are a match to TRBD2. This CDR3 region has 15 residues. Trimming at V came to 7 bases and at J to 7 bases, leaving 10 bases not matched to a gene. From germline, CDR1 is LNHDA and CDR2 SQIVND (reference sequence). The CDR3 reads CASTKREGRINEQFF. CDR3 DNA sequence: TGTGCCAGTACTAAGCGGGAGGGCCGGATTAATGAGCAGTTCTTC.

The chain combines TRBV5-6 with TRBJ2-3; 12 bases are shared with TRBD2. Germline trimming cut 2 bases from V and 6 bases from J; bases unmatched to any gene: 4. Germline V gene lookup returns CDR1 SGHDT and CDR2 YYEEEE. This CDR3 region has 15 residues. The CDR3 nucleotides are TGTGCCAGCAGCTTACGGACTAGCGGGACCGATACGCAGTATTTT. Translation gives CASSLRTSGTDTQYF. The complete variable domain, with remaining parts taken from reference TRBV5-6 and TRBJ2-3, reads DAGVTQSPTHLIKTRGQQVTLRCSPKSGHDTVSWYQQALGQGPQFIFQYYEEEERQRGNFPDRFSGHQFPNYSSELNVNALLLGDSALYLCASSLRTSGTDTQYFGPGTRLTVL.

The chain couples TRBV2 to TRBJ1-3; TRBD1 aligns across 7 bases. Looked up from germline, CDR1 is SNHLY and CDR2 is FYNNEI. J lost 0 bases, V lost 4 bases, and 9 bases had no gene match. The CDR3 length is 17 residues. The CDR3 reads CASSGGQRPSSGNTIYF. DNA for the CDR3: TGTGCCAGCAGTGGGGGACAGCGCCCTTCCTCTGGAAACACCATATATTTT.

This clone was seen a handful of times. The CDR3 DNA reads TGTGCCAGCACCCGCGGGAACCAGCAGTTCTTC. It is translated as CASTRGNQQFF. The rearrangement joins TRBV27 to TRBJ2-1; D perhaps matches TRBD2 (6 bases). Germline loops: CDR1 MNHEY, CDR2 SMNVEV (reference sequence). The CDR3 has 11 residues. Trimming pared 7 bases from V and 11 bases from J, leaving 12 bases between.

This chain uses TRBV5-4 with TRBJ2-1; possibly TRBD1 for D (5 bases). Trimming left V 0 bases short and J 4 bases short, with 11 bases between. The CDR3 consists of 15 residues. Germline values: CDR1 SGHNT, CDR2 YYREEE (reference sequence). The CDR3 coding sequence is TGTGCCAGCAGCTTGGATAGGGGAAGTTACAATGAGCAGTTCTTC. Translating gives CASSLDRGSYNEQFF.

The chain carries TRBV18 and TRBJ2-1, with a possible D match to TRBD1 (6 bases). V lost 2 bases to trimming and J lost 5 bases, with 10 bases between them. The CDR3 consists of 14 residues. Germline V lookup: CDR1 KGHSH, CDR2 LQKENI. This CDR3 is CASSPAGDNNEQFF. Here the CDR3 DNA reads TGTGCCAGCTCACCAGCAGGGGACAACAATGAGCAGTTCTTC.

The chain is built from TRBV18 and TRBJ2-7; no clear D gene. This CDR3 comprises 11 residues. The V end was cut by 1 base, the J end by 7 bases, with 5 bases between. Germline V CDR1 and CDR2: KGHSH, LQKENI. CDR3 bases: TGTGCCAGCTCACCACTTGGGGAGCAGTACTTC. Its translation: CASSPLGEQYF. Drawing the rest from reference TRBV18 and TRBJ2-7, the complete variable domain is NAGVMQNPRHLVRRRGQEARLRCSPMKGHSHVYWYRQLPEEGLKFMVYLQKENIIDESGMPKERFSAEFPKEGPSILRIQQVVRGDSAAYFCASSPLGEQYFGPGTRLTVT.

The DNA for the CDR3 is TGTGCCAGCAGTTTATCGGGGCTCATCCCGCTTTACGAGCAGTACTTC. As protein: CASSLSGLIPLYEQYF. This chain uses TRBV27 with TRBJ2-7, with TRBD1 as a possible D gene (5 bases). This CDR3 spans 16 amino acids. CDR1 and CDR2 from the germline V gene are MNHEY and SMNVEV (reference sequence). Trimming left V 0 bases short and J 4 bases short, with 16 bases between.

This clone was detected only a few times. The genes are TRBV7-5 and TRBJ2-7; TRBD2 is the table's D call and was not checked against the DNA. TRBV7-5 is termed a pseudogene. The CDR3 has 13 amino acids. The CDR3 is CAREAGGGDEQYF. As DNA, the CDR3 is TGTGCCAGGGAAGCGGGGGGAGGCGACGAGCAGTACTTC.

This chain links TRBV6-1 with TRBJ2-1; 9 bases map to TRBD1. The ends lost 7 bases at V and 3 bases at J; junction bases unmatched: 4. Per the germline V gene, CDR1 is MNHNS and CDR2 is SASEGT. This CDR3 comprises 14 residues. The CDR3 DNA reads as TGTGCCAGCAAAACAGGGGGCAGCTACAATGAGCAGTTCTTC. This encodes CASKTGGSYNEQFF.

The CDR3 loop is CAISVGRLGSDEQFF. In DNA form, the CDR3 reads TGTGCCATCAGTGTTGGCAGGCTGGGTTCCGATGAGCAGTTCTTC. The rearrangement joins TRBV10-3 to TRBJ2-1; D remains ambiguous. This CDR3 has 15 residues. V lost 4 bases and J 8 bases, leaving 18 bases between the germline ends. CDR1 ENHRY and CDR2 SYGVKD come from the germline V gene.

This sequence joins TRBV28 and TRBJ2-7; no definite D call. CDR1 is MDHEN and CDR2 is SYDVKM in the germline V gene. V lost 5 bases and J 2 bases, leaving 13 bases between the germline ends. The CDR3 has 14 amino acids. The CDR3 DNA sequence: TGTGCCAGCAGTCCCGGCTACAGTACCTACGAGCAGTACTTC. Amino acid sequence: CASSPGYSTYEQYF.

The V call is TRBV19, the J call TRBJ2-7; 7 positions agree with TRBD1. This CDR3 has 12 residues. Per germline, CDR1 LNHDA and CDR2 SQIVND (reference sequence). Trimming at V came to 7 bases and at J to 3 bases, leaving 3 bases not matched to a gene. CDR3: CASNGDSYEQYF. For the CDR3, the DNA is TGTGCCAGTAATGGGGACAGCTACGAGCAGTACTTC.